This entry lists 26 T cell receptor beta chains sequenced from one sample in a study of cytomegalovirus exposure and HLA in healthy donors. It was with 60 Vbeta and 13 Jbeta primers that the PCR ran. Clones were read by immunoSEQ multiplex PCR, and TCRdb kept only the in-frame ones, dropping some. The sample lists approximately 160,000 clones, about four fifths occurring once. Sequencing used PBMCs. These receptor sequences come from a man aged 50 to 59 in good health and CMV-seropositive.

This chain uses TRBV5-3 with TRBJ1-6; TRBD1 aligns across 11 bases. TRBV5-3 is an ORF, and what it does is uncertain. Unmatched junction bases numbered 4, after V lost 0 bases and J lost 5 bases. The CDR3 is 17 amino acids. This chain's CDR3 is CARSLEDRGPDNSPLHF. In DNA, the CDR3 is TGTGCCAGAAGCTTGGAGGACAGGGGGCCCGATAATTCACCCCTCCACTTT.

V and J are TRBV2 and TRBJ2-1, with D hard to call. V shed 9 bases and J shed 0 bases, with 12 bases lying between them. The CDR3 loop spans 14 amino acids. The germline CDR1 and CDR2 sequences are SNHLY and FYNNEI. The CDR3 sequence is CASSTASSYNEQFF. For the CDR3, the DNA is TGTGCCAGTTCGACGGCTAGCTCCTACAATGAGCAGTTCTTC.

This chain joins TRBV9 and TRBJ1-2, with a tentative D call TRBD1 (6 bases). This CDR3 comprises 14 residues. Germline CDR1 and CDR2: SGDLS and YYNGEE. Trimming removed 7 bases at V and 7 bases at J, with 20 bases between. In DNA form, the CDR3 reads TGTGCCAGCCACGTGGGACACCCGGGGTCTGGCTACACCTTC. Translation: CASHVGHPGSGYTF.

The table lists this clone with a count of one. The rearrangement joins TRBV10-1 to TRBJ2-5; 8 positions agree with TRBD2. In germline, CDR1 is WNHNN, CDR2 SYGVQD (reference sequence). J was trimmed by 3 bases and V by 3 bases; bases with no gene match: 0. The CDR3 runs 13 residues. CDR3 bases: TGCGCCAGCAGTGAACTAGCGGAAGAGACCCAGTACTTC. It specifies CASSELAEETQYF.

The chain uses TRBV7-6 and TRBJ2-3, with 11 bases aligning to TRBD2. The junction had 6 bases not matched to a gene; V was cut back by 4 bases and J by 6 bases. The CDR3 length is 15 residues. Germline V gives CDR1 SGHVS, CDR2 FNYEAQ. As DNA, the CDR3 is TGTGCCAGCAGCTCCTTACTAGCGGGAGCCGATACGCAGTATTTT. This translates into CASSSLLAGADTQYF.

This chain uses TRBV28 with TRBJ1-5; TRBD1 matches at 7 bases. The CDR3 consists of 15 residues. Per the germline V gene, CDR1 is MDHEN and CDR2 is SYDVKM. Trimming removed 5 bases from V and 7 bases from J; junction bases left unmatched: 11. CDR3 amino acids: CASSPPRQGGQPQHF. CDR3 in DNA: TGTGCCAGCAGTCCTCCCCGACAGGGAGGACAGCCCCAGCATTTT. Together with reference TRBV28 and TRBJ1-5, the CDR3 gives the full variable domain: DVKVTQSSRYLVKRTGEKVFLECVQDMDHENMFWYRQDPGLGLRLIYFSYDVKMKEKGDIPEGYSVSREKKERFSLILESASTNQTSMYLCASSPPRQGGQPQHFGDGTRLSIL.

V gene TRBV6-6 combines with J gene TRBJ1-1; 9 nucleotides agree with TRBD1. Germline lookup yields CDR1 MNHNY and CDR2 SVGAGI (reference sequence). The CDR3 spans 15 residues. Trimming removed 4 bases from V and 2 bases from J; junction bases left unmatched: 5. CDR3 DNA: TGTGCCAGCAGTTGGGAGGGACAGGGTAACACTGAAGCTTTCTTT. It codes for CASSWEGQGNTEAFF.

V usage is TRBV7-9 and J usage is TRBJ1-1; maybe TRBD1 (6 bases). From germline, CDR1 is SEHNR and CDR2 FQNEAQ (reference sequence). The CDR3 spans 13 residues. V lost 6 bases and J lost 5, with 13 bases in between. This chain's CDR3 is CASSQQGRTEAFF. CDR3 DNA: TGTGCCAGCAGTCAACAGGGTCGTACTGAAGCTTTCTTT.

The J gene is TRBJ2-7, the V gene TRBV7-9; the D gene is possibly TRBD2 (6 bases). Germline-derived CDR1 and CDR2 are SEHNR and FQNEAQ (reference sequence). The length of the CDR3 is 16 residues. The germline V and J ends were trimmed by 2 bases and 0 bases, with 14 bases remaining between them. In DNA, the CDR3 is TGTGCCAGCAGCTTAACAGTCCAGGGAGGCTCCTACGAGCAGTACTTC. This translates into CASSLTVQGGSYEQYF.

CDR3 sequence: CASSDRTALYSNQPQHF. The CDR3 DNA is TGTGCCAGCAGTGACAGGACAGCCTTATATAGCAATCAGCCCCAGCATTTT. The rearrangement uses TRBV2 and TRBJ1-5, with a possible D match to TRBD1 (6 bases). CDR3 length: 17 residues. With 3 bases removed from V and 0 bases from J, the gap between germline ends came to 15 bases. The germline gives CDR1 SNHLY, CDR2 FYNNEI. Variable domain in full (rest from reference TRBV2 and TRBJ1-5): EPEVTQTPSHQVTQMGQEVILRCVPISNHLYFYWYRQILGQKVEFLVSFYNNEISEKSEIFDDQFSVERPDGSNFTLKIRSTKLEDSAMYFCASSDRTALYSNQPQHFGDGTRLSIL.

The chain recombines TRBV7-6 with TRBJ2-5, with D perhaps assigned TRBD1 or TRBD2 (9 bases each). This CDR3 has 19 residues. V was shortened by 5 bases and J by 0 bases, with 25 bases between the two germline ends. Germline V gene data show CDR1 as SGHVS and CDR2 as FNYEAQ. CDR3 sequence: CASSTTGGSSGVHQETQYF. The DNA for the CDR3 is TGTGCCAGCAGCACCACAGGGGGCTCTAGCGGGGTACACCAAGAGACCCAGTACTTC.

This chain joins TRBV29-1 and TRBJ1-1; possibly TRBD1 for D (6 bases). The V end was cut by 5 bases, the J end by 0 bases, with 22 bases between. This CDR3 has 17 amino acids. Germline assignment: CDR1 SQVTM and CDR2 ANQGSEA. The CDR3 spells CSVSSLQGWGMNTEAFF. CDR3 nucleotides: TGCAGCGTTTCCTCGCTACAGGGTTGGGGCATGAACACTGAAGCTTTCTTT.

V and J are TRBV10-2 and TRBJ1-2, with unresolved D. The V and J ends lost 2 bases and 0 bases respectively, with 13 bases between them. CDR1 is WSHSY and CDR2 is SAAADI in the germline V gene. This CDR3 is 16 amino acids long. The CDR3 reads CASSEAVSGSNYGYTF. As DNA, the CDR3 is TGCGCCAGCAGTGAGGCTGTCTCAGGATCTAACTATGGCTACACCTTC.

V and J are TRBV7-2 and TRBJ1-2; 8 bases match TRBD1. V shed 4 bases, J shed 9 bases, and the junction held 7 bases outside the gene matches. In germline, CDR1 is SGHTA, CDR2 FQGNSA. This CDR3 spans 13 amino acids. CDR3 nucleotide sequence: TGTGCCAGCAGCTCCTCGACAGGGGAGCGCTACACCTTC. Protein product: CASSSSTGERYTF. The complete variable domain, with remaining parts taken from reference TRBV7-2 and TRBJ1-2, reads GAGVSQSPSNKVTEKGKDVELRCDPISGHTALYWYRQSLGQGLEFLIYFQGNSAPDKSGLPSDRFSAERTGGSVSTLTIQRTQQEDSAVYLCASSSSTGERYTFGSGTRLTVV.

The gene calls are TRBV5-1 and TRBJ1-1, with unresolved D. CDR1 is SGHRS, CDR2 YFSETQ, per germline. The CDR3 loop spans 13 amino acids. V shed 5 bases and J shed 0 bases, with 8 bases lying between them. The CDR3 loop reads CASSRDLNTEAFF. The DNA for the CDR3 is TGCGCCAGCAGTCGTGACTTGAACACTGAAGCTTTCTTT. Full variable domain (remainder filled in from reference TRBV5-1 and TRBJ1-1): KAGVTQTPRYLIKTRGQQVTLSCSPISGHRSVSWYQQTPGQGLQFLFEYFSETQRNKGNFPGRFSGRQFSNSRSEMNVSTLELGDSALYLCASSRDLNTEAFFGQGTRLTVV.

The chain couples TRBV5-8 to TRBJ1-5, with D unresolved. Germline CDR1 and CDR2: SGHTS and YDEGEE. CDR3 length: 12 residues. Trimming took off 4 bases at V and 9 bases at J, with 11 bases between the two ends. The CDR3 loop reads CASSHSGRPQHF. The CDR3 DNA reads as TGTGCCAGCAGCCACAGCGGGAGGCCCCAGCATTTT.

This clone appeared a single time. J is TRBJ2-7 and V is TRBV5-1, with 12 bases aligning to TRBD1. Germline CDR1 reads SGHRS; CDR2 reads YFSETQ. The CDR3 runs 13 residues. J was trimmed by 7 bases and V by 6 bases; bases with no gene match: 5. The CDR3 DNA is TGCGCCAGCACCGGGACAGGGGGCGGGGAGCAGTACTTC. This sequence encodes CASTGTGGGEQYF. Using reference TRBV5-1 and TRBJ2-7 for the parts outside the CDR3, the full variable domain is KAGVTQTPRYLIKTRGQQVTLSCSPISGHRSVSWYQQTPGQGLQFLFEYFSETQRNKGNFPGRFSGRQFSNSRSEMNVSTLELGDSALYLCASTGTGGGEQYFGPGTRLTVT.

The V gene is TRBV6-1, the J gene TRBJ1-4; maybe TRBD1 (6 bases). V lost 5 bases and J 5 bases, leaving 12 bases between the germline ends. Germline lookup yields CDR1 MNHNS and CDR2 SASEGT. The CDR3 contains 14 residues. CDR3 protein: CASSRAQGNEKLFF. The CDR3 coding sequence is TGTGCCAGCAGTCGGGCACAGGGCAATGAAAAACTGTTTTTT.

The rearrangement joins TRBV5-6 to TRBJ1-2; 7 bases align to TRBD1. Losses at the gene ends were 4 bases for V and 4 bases for J; bases not matched to a gene: 4. The CDR3 sequence is 13 residues long. Per the germline V gene, CDR1 is SGHDT and CDR2 is YYEEEE. CDR3 amino acids: CASSTGTAYGYTF. CDR3 coding DNA: TGTGCCAGCAGCACCGGGACAGCCTATGGCTACACCTTC. The entire variable domain, with the rest obtained from reference TRBV5-6 and TRBJ1-2, is as follows: DAGVTQSPTHLIKTRGQQVTLRCSPKSGHDTVSWYQQALGQGPQFIFQYYEEEERQRGNFPDRFSGHQFPNYSSELNVNALLLGDSALYLCASSTGTAYGYTFGSGTRLTVV.

Only a few counts were recorded for this clone. DNA of the CDR3: TGTGCCACCAGGGGCAATAGGTCGGGGAACTACACCTTC. Amino acid sequence: CATRGNRSGNYTF. The chain has TRBV15 and TRBJ1-2, with no clear D. The CDR3 contains 13 residues. The germline V gene has CDR1 LNHNV and CDR2 YYDKDF (reference sequence). Between the trimmed V and J ends, which lost 6 bases and 10 bases, there was a span of 18 bases. Looking up the rest from reference TRBV15 and TRBJ1-2 gives the full variable domain: DAMVIQNPRYQVTQFGKPVTLSCSQTLNHNVMYWYQQKSSQAPKLLFHYYDKDFNNEADTPDNFQSRRPNTSFCFLDIRSPGLGDTAMYLCATRGNRSGNYTFGSGTRLTVV.

Here the CDR3 DNA reads TGCAGCGTCGCCCCGGGACAGCACTACGAGCAGTACTTC. Translation gives CSVAPGQHYEQYF. The gene calls are TRBV29-1 and TRBJ2-7; 7 bases map to TRBD1. The V segment lost 6 bases and the J segment 3 bases; nucleotides outside the gene matches: 8. Looked up from germline, CDR1 is SQVTM and CDR2 is ANQGSEA. The CDR3 has 13 amino acids.

The V and J genes are TRBV7-7 and TRBJ2-3, with D possibly matching TRBD2 (6 bases). Trimming removed 11 bases from V and 6 bases from J, with 15 bases in between. The CDR3 totals 12 residues. CDR1 and CDR2 (germline): SSHAT, FNYEAQ (reference sequence). The CDR3 loop reads CALGGITDTQYF. The CDR3 DNA reads TGTGCCCTGGGCGGGATAACTGATACGCAGTATTTT.

This clone has just a few counts. J is TRBJ1-1 and V is TRBV6-1; 9 nucleotides line up with TRBD1. Germline CDR1 MNHNS, CDR2 SASEGT. The V segment lost 6 bases and the J segment 5 bases; nucleotides outside the gene matches: 10. There are 15 residues in the CDR3. CDR3 sequence: CASRIDRGRGTEAFF. CDR3 sequence (DNA): TGTGCCAGCAGAATAGACAGGGGGAGGGGGACTGAAGCTTTCTTT.

In its sample, this clone was seen once. V and J are TRBV7-2 and TRBJ2-2; TRBD1 matches at 7 bases. Germline trimming cut 1 base from V and 6 bases from J; bases unmatched to any gene: 2. The CDR3 runs 14 residues. Germline values: CDR1 SGHTA, CDR2 FQGNSA. The CDR3 nucleotides are TGTGCCAGCAGCTTAGAGGGGGCAGCCGGGGAGCTGTTTTTT. Its translation is CASSLEGAAGELFF.

This chain links TRBV4-3 with TRBJ1-4, with a possible D match to TRBD1 (5 bases). There are 16 residues in the CDR3. The germline V gene has CDR1 LGHNA and CDR2 YSLEER. Deletions cut 0 bases from V and 7 bases from J, with 15 bases between. The CDR3 DNA reads as TGCGCCAGCAGCCAAGATGTAGGGGAGGATGTTGAAAAACTGTTTTTT. This gives the protein CASSQDVGEDVEKLFF.

This clone appeared once. The chain has TRBV6-1 and TRBJ2-2; D may be TRBD1 (5 bases). Germline-derived CDR1 and CDR2 are MNHNS and SASEGT. The CDR3 covers 16 residues. Trimming left V 3 bases short and J 7 bases short, with 18 bases between. CDR3 region: CASSDLNRRLGGELFF. The CDR3 bases are TGTGCCAGCAGTGACCTTAACAGGCGCTTGGGCGGGGAGCTGTTTTTT.